A single sample is the source of the 17 T cell receptor beta chains below, sequenced in a study of blood T cell repertoires in COVID-19. Clones were sequenced by immunoSEQ multiplex PCR, and TCRdb holds only the in-frame ones, with some missing. The sample lists under 60,000 clones, roughly 83% occurring once. The sample consisted of peripheral blood. These receptors were taken from a man in his 70s with acute or convalescent COVID-19.

This clone was seen at least ten times. The CDR3 DNA follows: TGTGCCAGTAGCGGACTGCGGTATGGCTACACCTTC. Amino acid sequence: CASSGLRYGYTF. The V and J genes are TRBV19 and TRBJ1-2; no reliable D call. Germline V CDR1 and CDR2: LNHDA, SQIVND (reference sequence). Trimming removed 6 bases at V and 5 bases at J, with 10 bases between. This CDR3 has 12 amino acids.

This clone occurred once. The chain has TRBV27 and TRBJ1-2, with D unresolved. The length of the CDR3 is 14 residues. V was pared by 7 bases and J by 5 bases, with 17 bases between. CDR1 is MNHEY, CDR2 SMNVEV, per germline (reference sequence). CDR3 nucleotide sequence: TGTGCCAGCACCGACGGGGAGGGCCGATATGGCTACACCTTC. Translated: CASTDGEGRYGYTF.

CDR3 protein: CASSLWTGPYEQYF. In nucleotides, the CDR3 is TGTGCCAGCAGCCTCTGGACAGGGCCCTACGAGCAGTACTTC. This chain uses TRBV7-2 with TRBJ2-7; 8 positions match TRBD1. J gave up 2 bases and V 5 bases, and 5 bases lay outside the gene matches. The CDR3 is 14 residues long. CDR1 SGHTA and CDR2 FQGNSA come from the germline V gene.

The V call is TRBV5-1, the J call TRBJ2-2; 9 bases are shared with TRBD1. The CDR3 loop spans 15 amino acids. Germline assignment: CDR1 SGHRS and CDR2 YFSETQ. V was pared by 4 bases and J by 6 bases, with 7 bases of the junction left unmatched. Written as DNA, the CDR3 is TGCGCCAGCAGCCTTGGGACAGGGAGATCCGGGGAGCTGTTTTTT. Residues: CASSLGTGRSGELFF. The complete variable domain, with remaining parts taken from reference TRBV5-1 and TRBJ2-2, reads KAGVTQTPRYLIKTRGQQVTLSCSPISGHRSVSWYQQTPGQGLQFLFEYFSETQRNKGNFPGRFSGRQFSNSRSEMNVSTLELGDSALYLCASSLGTGRSGELFFGEGSRLTVL.

The CDR3 bases are TGTGCCAGTACGAAGGGGCTACATGAGCAGTTCTTC. It encodes CASTKGLHEQFF. The chain employs TRBV19 and TRBJ2-1, with D maybe TRBD1 (5 bases). V was pared by 7 bases and J by 8 bases, with 12 bases between. The CDR3 is 12 amino acids. Germline V gene data show CDR1 as LNHDA and CDR2 as SQIVND (reference sequence). Complete variable domain (other parts from reference TRBV19 and TRBJ2-1): DGGITQSPKYLFRKEGQNVTLSCEQNLNHDAMYWYRQDPGQGLRLIYYSQIVNDFQKGDIAEGYSVSREKKESFPLTVTSAQKNPTAFYLCASTKGLHEQFFGPGTRLTVL.

The V gene is TRBV28, the J gene TRBJ2-6; unclear D gene. V shed 4 bases and J shed 3 bases, with 7 bases lying between them. Germline loops: CDR1 MDHEN, CDR2 SYDVKM. This CDR3 spans 14 amino acids. The CDR3 DNA reads as TGTGCCAGCAGTTCCCCGGGTGGGGCCAACGTCCTGACTTTC. It codes for CASSSPGGANVLTF.

The rearrangement uses TRBV19 and TRBJ1-6; tentatively, D is TRBD1 (5 bases). This CDR3 contains 14 residues. Germline V CDR1 and CDR2: LNHDA, SQIVND (reference sequence). Trimming took off 3 bases at V and 7 bases at J, with 10 bases between the two ends. DNA of the CDR3: TGTGCCAGTAGTATCCGGGACTCGAATTCACCCCTCCACTTT. Translated: CASSIRDSNSPLHF.

The chain links TRBV7-8 to TRBJ2-7; 8 bases map to TRBD2. The V segment lost 5 bases and the J segment 2 bases; nucleotides outside the gene matches: 8. This CDR3 is 15 amino acids long. From germline, CDR1 is SGHVS and CDR2 FQNEAQ. CDR3 coding DNA: TGTGCCAGCAGCCCACTCTCGGGGGGGCCCTACGAGCAGTACTTC. Translating it yields CASSPLSGGPYEQYF.

This chain links TRBV30 with TRBJ1-5; possibly TRBD1 for D (6 bases). With 5 bases removed from V and 4 bases from J, the gap between germline ends came to 12 bases. The CDR3 sequence is 13 residues long. CDR1 is GTSNPN, CDR2 SVGIG, per germline (reference sequence). CDR3 amino acids: CAWGGQKNQPQHF. The CDR3 nucleotides read TGTGCCTGGGGGGGGCAGAAAAATCAGCCCCAGCATTTT.

This chain uses TRBV5-6 with TRBJ2-7; TRBD2 matches at 7 bases. Germline CDR1 and CDR2: SGHDT and YYEEEE. Germline trimming cut 4 bases from V and 1 base from J; bases unmatched to any gene: 5. The CDR3 is made up of 14 amino acids. The CDR3 sequence: CASSGKRGSYEQYF. CDR3 nucleotides: TGTGCCAGCAGCGGAAAGCGGGGTTCCTACGAGCAGTACTTC.

J is TRBJ1-2 and V is TRBV6-5; D might be TRBD1 (5 bases). The germline CDR1 and CDR2 sequences are MNHEY and SVGAGI. The CDR3 extends over 12 amino acids. The germline V and J ends were trimmed by 5 bases and 9 bases, with 13 bases remaining between them. Here the CDR3 DNA reads TGTGCCAGCAGTCACAGGCTTCCTAGCTACACCTTC. Translated: CASSHRLPSYTF.

The V gene is TRBV19, the J gene TRBJ1-3, with D possibly TRBD1 on 5 matching bases. Germline loops: CDR1 LNHDA, CDR2 SQIVND (reference sequence). Trimming shortened V by 2 bases and J by 2 bases, and 10 bases separated the two germline ends. CDR3 length: 15 residues. The CDR3 reads CASSIQGFTGNTIYF. DNA of the CDR3: TGTGCCAGTAGTATACAGGGCTTCACTGGAAACACCATATATTTT.

The chain links TRBV28 to TRBJ2-3; possibly TRBD2 for D (6 bases). CDR1 is MDHEN, CDR2 SYDVKM, per germline. The V end was cut by 6 bases, the J end by 7 bases, with 20 bases between. CDR3 length equals 15 residues. DNA of the CDR3: TGTGCCAGCAGATCCATAGCGGCCAATTGGAATACGCAGTATTTT. It translates to CASRSIAANWNTQYF.

This chain connects TRBV12-5 to TRBJ2-2, with a possible D match to TRBD2 (6 bases). CDR3 length equals 16 residues. The V and J ends lost 6 bases and 3 bases respectively, with 17 bases between them. Germline V CDR1 and CDR2: LGHNT, FRNRAP. CDR3 residues: CASGITGGVDTGELFF. The CDR3 nucleotides read TGTGCTAGTGGAATAACCGGGGGAGTGGACACCGGGGAGCTGTTTTTT.

In the case of this clone: This same CDR3 is encoded by further DNA sequences in the sample. The chain joins TRBV6-5 to TRBJ1-1, with D possibly matching TRBD1 (5 bases). The germline V gene has CDR1 MNHEY and CDR2 SVGAGI. There are 14 residues in the CDR3. The V end lost 5 bases, the J end lost 0 bases, and 10 bases lay between the germline ends. The CDR3 DNA sequence: TGTGCCAGCAGTACAGGAAGAATGAACACTGAAGCTTTCTTT. This encodes CASSTGRMNTEAFF.

The CDR3 spells CASRPRAGGFWTSGSTENEQFF. CDR3 DNA: TGTGCCAGCAGACCTAGAGCAGGCGGATTTTGGACTAGCGGGAGTACGGAGAATGAGCAGTTCTTC. The gene calls are TRBV7-8 and TRBJ2-1, with 13 nucleotides matching TRBD2. This CDR3 is built from 22 residues. Germline V gene data show CDR1 as SGHVS and CDR2 as FQNEAQ. The ends lost 6 bases at V and 7 bases at J; junction bases unmatched: 27.

This clone was found a few times. This rearrangement joins TRBV6-5 to TRBJ1-6; 7 bases line up with TRBD1. Trimming at V came to 6 bases and at J to 7 bases, leaving 3 bases not matched to a gene. Germline lookup yields CDR1 MNHEY and CDR2 SVGAGI. The CDR3 consists of 13 residues. CDR3 DNA sequence: TGTGCCAGCAGCGGACAGGCGAATTCACCCCTCCACTTT. This codes for CASSGQANSPLHF.